These 18 T cell receptor beta chains came from one sample sequenced in a study of post-analysis software for immune sequencing data. Study results and caveats: Included in a set of five TRBV segments more frequent in patients than controls were TRBV5-6, TRBV5-1 and TRBV20-1.

cDNA libraries for TCR beta contained unique molecular identifiers. Each CDR3 protein is one row after TCRdb ran MiXCR on the PCR reads. Of hundreds of thousands of distinct CDR3 sequences in the sample, 25% to 30% are singletons; the top ten hold more than 0.45%. Their recognized antigens are unknown. The sequencing input was blood. These receptors were obtained from a girl aged 5 to 17 with multiple sclerosis.

This clonotype was observed a few times. J is TRBJ1-4 and V is TRBV5-8; D gene ambiguous. V lost 1 base, J lost 0 bases, and 10 bases lay in between. Per germline, CDR1 SGHTS and CDR2 YDEGEE. This CDR3 contains 16 residues. Here the CDR3 DNA reads TGTGCCAGCAGCTTGTCCGTCAGGCCAACTAATGAAAAACTGTTTTTT. Translation gives CASSLSVRPTNEKLFF.

This clonotype was seen a few times. The J gene is TRBJ2-1, the V gene TRBV11-1; D is unresolved. CDR3 length equals 13 residues. Trimming shortened V by 5 bases and J by 12 bases, and 17 bases separated the two germline ends. Germline CDR1 SGHAT, CDR2 FQDESV (reference sequence). The CDR3 region is CASSQTNFGGQFF. In DNA form, the CDR3 reads TGTGCCAGCAGCCAAACAAACTTTGGTGGGCAGTTCTTC.

This clonotype was picked up a small number of times. This rearrangement joins TRBV10-2 to TRBJ2-1; TRBD2 aligns across 12 bases. Germline lookup yields CDR1 WSHSY and CDR2 SAAADI. The CDR3 totals 15 residues. With 8 bases clipped from V and 2 bases from J, the junction kept 4 bases outside the gene matches. CDR3: CASQRLAGAYNEQFF. The CDR3 nucleotides read TGCGCCAGCCAACGACTAGCGGGAGCCTACAATGAGCAGTTCTTC.

This chain uses TRBV7-3 with TRBJ2-3, with 8 bases lining up with TRBD2. Germline V gene data show CDR1 as SGHTA and CDR2 as FQGTGA. V dropped 1 base and J dropped 4; count of bases not matched to a gene: 4. The CDR3 contains 15 residues. CDR3 nucleotide sequence: TGTGCCAGCAGCTTAAATGGACTAGCTTCAGATACGCAGTATTTT. As protein: CASSLNGLASDTQYF.

The V gene is TRBV7-9, the J gene TRBJ1-1; D gene ambiguous. CDR3 size: 15 residues. V lost 1 base and J lost 5, with 14 bases in between. Germline V lookup: CDR1 SEHNR, CDR2 FQNEAQ (reference sequence). The CDR3 is CASSLVRETGTEAFF. CDR3 nucleotide sequence: TGTGCCAGCAGCTTAGTTCGGGAGACGGGGACTGAAGCTTTCTTT.

This rearrangement joins TRBV12-3 or TRBV12-4 to TRBJ2-5; possibly TRBD2 for D (6 bases). V gave up 5 bases and J gave up 2 bases, with 15 bases separating them. The CDR3 spans 15 residues. The CDR3 loop is CASSISLARQETQYF. The CDR3 region has the DNA TGTGCCAGCAGTATATCCCTAGCGAGGCAAGAGACCCAGTACTTC.

This clonotype occurred a few times. The V call is TRBV6-1, the J call TRBJ2-1, with a weak D call TRBD2 (6 bases). The germline V gene encodes CDR1 MNHNS and CDR2 SASEGT. V was shortened by 5 bases and J by 2 bases, with 19 bases between the two germline ends. This CDR3 contains 17 residues. The CDR3 DNA sequence: TGTGCCAGCAGTACCGCCCGGGGGAACGGCGCCTACAATGAGCAGTTCTTC. It specifies CASSTARGNGAYNEQFF.

The V and J genes are TRBV15 and TRBJ2-7; D unresolved. V lost 0 bases and J lost 0, with 6 bases in between. Germline CDR1 LNHNV, CDR2 YYDKDF (reference sequence). The CDR3 runs 14 residues. CDR3 DNA: TGTGCCACCAGCAGAGATCCCAGCTCCTACGAGCAGTACTTC. Its protein product is CATSRDPSSYEQYF. Full variable domain (rest looked up from reference TRBV15 and TRBJ2-7): DAMVIQNPRYQVTQFGKPVTLSCSQTLNHNVMYWYQQKSSQAPKLLFHYYDKDFNNEADTPDNFQSRRPNTSFCFLDIRSPGLGDTAMYLCATSRDPSSYEQYFGPGTRLTVT.

The V and J genes are TRBV6-2 or TRBV6-3 and TRBJ2-5; the match to TRBD2 covers 11 bases. Germline CDR1 is MNHEY and CDR2 is SVGEGT. The CDR3 extends over 16 amino acids. The V and J ends lost 1 base and 5 bases, in that order; junction bases with no gene match: 6. The DNA for the CDR3 is TGTGCCAGCAGTTACTTAGCGGGAGGGCCGCGGGAGACCCAGTACTTC. Encoded protein: CASSYLAGGPRETQYF.

The genes are TRBV29-1 and TRBJ2-5; maybe TRBD1 (5 bases). V dropped 6 bases and J dropped 11 bases, with 25 bases sitting between them. CDR1 and CDR2 (germline): SQVTM, ANQGSEA. The CDR3 has 14 residues. The CDR3 region has the DNA TGCAGCGTAACAGGTTCCGGCGGCATCAATGAGCAGTACTTC. Its translation: CSVTGSGGINEQYF.

The table lists this clonotype with many counts. This chain links TRBV12-3 or TRBV12-4 with TRBJ1-2; D not certain. CDR3 length equals 13 residues. Trimming removed 5 bases at V and 4 bases at J, with 11 bases between. CDR3 nucleotide sequence: TGTGCCAGCAGTCCGGACGGACCCTATGGCTACACCTTC. It yields the protein CASSPDGPYGYTF.

About this clonotype: This may come from a read error, since a much larger clone is one base off. This sequence joins TRBV13 and TRBJ2-5; TRBD1 matches 8 bases. The junction had 9 bases not matched to a gene; V was cut back by 4 bases and J by 5 bases. The germline V gene encodes CDR1 PRHDT and CDR2 FYEKMQ (reference sequence). The CDR3 is 15 amino acids. The CDR3 nucleotides are TGTGCCAGCAGCTCACGAGACAGGGGTCATGAGACCCAGTACTTC. Protein sequence: CASSSRDRGHETQYF.

The rearrangement joins TRBV5-1 to TRBJ2-3, with D perhaps TRBD2 (6 bases). Germline V CDR1 and CDR2: SGHRS, YFSETQ. V lost 4 bases and J lost 1, with 16 bases in between. The CDR3 has 16 amino acids. The DNA for the CDR3 is TGCGCCAGCAGCCTCGTCCGGGAGAGACGCACAGATACGCAGTATTTT. Translated, it gives CASSLVRERRTDTQYF.

The CDR3 DNA reads TGCGCCAGCAGCTTGTCGGGCGCTCGGGAGCAGTACTTC. It is translated as CASSLSGAREQYF. The chain recombines TRBV5-1 with TRBJ2-5; a possible D gene is TRBD2 (6 bases). The CDR3 is 13 amino acids. The V gene's germline CDR1 is SGHRS and CDR2 YFSETQ. Trimming took off 1 base at V and 11 bases at J, with 15 bases between the two ends.

The chain couples TRBV2 to TRBJ2-5; TRBD1 matches 7 bases. Germline V gene sequence: CDR1 SNHLY, CDR2 FYNNEI. The ends lost 4 bases at V and 11 bases at J; junction bases unmatched: 7. The CDR3 is 12 amino acids. The CDR3: CASSAGGIGQYF. The CDR3 coding sequence is TGTGCCAGCAGTGCAGGGGGTATCGGGCAGTACTTC.

The rearrangement joins TRBV6-5 to TRBJ1-2; D is perhaps TRBD1 (5 bases). Germline-derived CDR1 and CDR2 are MNHEY and SVGAGI. The CDR3 spans 12 residues. V lost 6 bases, J lost 2 bases, and 7 bases lay in between. The CDR3 loop reads CASSWDNYGYTF. The CDR3 region has the DNA TGTGCCAGCAGCTGGGACAACTATGGCTACACCTTC.

The chain links TRBV14 to TRBJ2-1, with 11 nucleotides matching TRBD2. The V segment lost 9 bases and the J segment 6 bases; nucleotides outside the gene matches: 13. Germline V gene sequence: CDR1 SGHDN, CDR2 FVKESK. This CDR3 comprises 16 residues. The CDR3 region has the DNA TGTGCCAGTTCACTAGCGGGAGTCGTTCGGGTCAATGAGCAGTTCTTC. Translation: CASSLAGVVRVNEQFF.

The chain employs TRBV29-1 and TRBJ2-3; 11 bases map to TRBD2. This CDR3 is 13 amino acids long. Germline V gene sequence: CDR1 SQVTM, CDR2 ANQGSEA. CDR3 protein: CSVLAGECDTQYF. CDR3 nucleotides: TGCAGTGTACTAGCGGGAGAGTGTGATACGCAGTATTTT.